A selection of T cell receptor beta chains follows, all from one sample in a study of T cell repertoires in cytomegalovirus infection. Antigen specificity for these receptors is unknown. TCRdb re-derived calls from the reads in MiXCR, one entry per CDR3 protein. The table lists just under 500,000 distinct CDR3 sequences, about 33% of them singletons. The specimen was cultured PBMCs, collected from culture after CMV antigen stimulation. Every receptor here comes from a human donor in good health (CMV status not recorded). Some clones in this sample may be carry-over from other donors' samples. Each CDR3 is given with its conserved first and last residue. D genes are given only for firm matches. For some rows the clone size is stated as once, few or many, or as a class when expanded; others skip it.

j_call: TRBJ2-5
v_call: TRBV25-1
clone_size: NA
d_call: TRBD1
cdr3_aa: CASSTDRVGETQYF
cdr3_nt: TGTGCCAGCAGTACGGACAGGGTAGGAGAGACCCAGTACTTC

j_call: TRBJ2-5
v_call: TRBV11-2
clone_size: NA
d_call: NA
cdr3_aa: CASSLAGLPGETQYF
cdr3_nt: TGTGCCAGCAGCTTAGCGGGACTTCCGGGGGAGACCCAGTACTTC

j_call: TRBJ2-1
v_call: TRBV7-9
clone_size: few
d_call: TRBD2
cdr3_aa: CASSLGTSETNEQFF
cdr3_nt: TGTGCCAGCAGCCTCGGGACTAGCGAGACCAATGAGCAGTTCTTC

j_call: TRBJ2-1
v_call: TRBV6-1
clone_size: many
d_call: TRBD1
cdr3_aa: CASSERDRVYDEQFF
cdr3_nt: TGTGCCAGCAGTGAACGGGACAGGGTCTATGATGAGCAGTTCTTC

j_call: TRBJ1-5
v_call: TRBV20-1
clone_size: NA
d_call: NA
cdr3_aa: CSARGPGGNNQPQHF
cdr3_nt: TGCAGTGCGCGGGGGCCGGGAGGGAACAATCAGCCCCAGCATTTT

j_call: TRBJ2-3
v_call: TRBV14
clone_size: few
d_call: NA
cdr3_aa: CASSQGLVPVVTQYF
cdr3_nt: TGTGCCAGCAGCCAAGGACTAGTTCCCGTTGTTACGCAGTATTTT

j_call: TRBJ1-6
v_call: TRBV7-9
clone_size: NA
d_call: TRBD1
cdr3_aa: CASRSGTGTSPLHF
cdr3_nt: TGTGCCAGCAGAAGTGGGACAGGGACTTCACCCCTCCACTTT

j_call: TRBJ2-5
v_call: TRBV19
clone_size: once
d_call: NA
cdr3_aa: CASNLTRRKTQYF
cdr3_nt: TGTGCCAGTAACCTGACTCGTCGGAAGACCCAGTACTTC

j_call: TRBJ2-1
v_call: TRBV5-4
clone_size: NA
d_call: NA
cdr3_aa: CASSLGVAASSYNEQFF
cdr3_nt: TGTGCCAGCAGCTTGGGAGTTGCGGCAAGCTCCTACAATGAGCAGTTCTTC

j_call: TRBJ2-2
v_call: TRBV4-3
clone_size: NA
d_call: NA
cdr3_aa: CASSQGRGINTGELFF
cdr3_nt: TGCGCCAGCAGCCAAGGAAGGGGGATTAACACCGGGGAGCTGTTTTTT

j_call: TRBJ1-4
v_call: TRBV13
clone_size: many
d_call: TRBD1
cdr3_aa: CASSLEGQGGEKLFF
cdr3_nt: TGTGCCAGCAGCTTAGAGGGACAGGGTGGTGAAAAACTGTTTTTT

j_call: TRBJ2-5
v_call: TRBV25-1
clone_size: few
d_call: TRBD2
cdr3_aa: CASSDGGRMVQETQYF
cdr3_nt: TGTGCCAGCAGTGACGGCGGGAGGATGGTCCAAGAGACCCAGTACTTC

j_call: TRBJ2-1
v_call: TRBV19
clone_size: few
d_call: TRBD2
cdr3_aa: CASSIALGASGQQFF
cdr3_nt: TGTGCCAGTAGTATAGCCCTCGGCGCTAGCGGGCAGCAGTTCTTC

j_call: TRBJ2-2
v_call: TRBV7-2
clone_size: NA
d_call: NA
cdr3_aa: CASSRDDPGELFF
cdr3_nt: TGTGCCAGCAGTCGGGATGACCCCGGGGAGCTGTTTTTT

j_call: TRBJ2-2
v_call: TRBV19
clone_size: few
d_call: NA
cdr3_aa: CASSLSPVGSGGELFF
cdr3_nt: TGTGCCAGTAGTCTCTCTCCCGTTGGTAGCGGAGGGGAGCTGTTTTTT

j_call: TRBJ1-1
v_call: TRBV29-1
clone_size: NA
d_call: NA
cdr3_aa: CSAGNRGNTEAFF
cdr3_nt: TGCAGCGCGGGCAATAGGGGGAACACTGAAGCTTTCTTT

j_call: TRBJ2-3
v_call: TRBV6-6
clone_size: NA
d_call: TRBD2
cdr3_aa: CASSEVLAGGPDTQYF
cdr3_nt: TGTGCCAGCAGTGAGGTACTAGCGGGAGGTCCAGATACGCAGTATTTT

j_call: TRBJ2-6
v_call: TRBV6-2/TRBV6-3
clone_size: NA
d_call: TRBD2
cdr3_aa: CATTPVGGRSGANVLTF
cdr3_nt: TGTGCCACTACGCCAGTGGGAGGGAGATCTGGGGCCAACGTCCTGACTTTC

j_call: TRBJ2-1
v_call: TRBV7-2
clone_size: many
d_call: TRBD2
cdr3_aa: CASSSPGLAVNEQFF
cdr3_nt: TGTGCCAGCAGTTCGCCGGGACTAGCGGTCAATGAGCAGTTCTTC

j_call: TRBJ2-1
v_call: TRBV7-2
clone_size: NA
d_call: NA
cdr3_aa: CASSPLDVEQFF
cdr3_nt: TGTGCCAGCAGCCCTTTGGATGTTGAGCAGTTCTTC

j_call: TRBJ1-1
v_call: TRBV10-3
clone_size: NA
d_call: NA
cdr3_aa: CAIERAPNTEAFF
cdr3_nt: TGTGCCATCGAAAGGGCTCCGAACACTGAAGCTTTCTTT

j_call: TRBJ2-6
v_call: TRBV12-3/TRBV12-4
clone_size: NA
d_call: NA
cdr3_aa: CASTMNQAGANVLTF
cdr3_nt: TGTGCCAGCACCATGAACCAGGCTGGGGCCAACGTCCTGACTTTC

j_call: TRBJ1-1
v_call: TRBV10-3
clone_size: NA
d_call: NA
cdr3_aa: CAISRGARLDTEAFF
cdr3_nt: TGTGCCATCAGCCGGGGCGCCCGCCTGGACACTGAAGCTTTCTTT

j_call: TRBJ2-1
v_call: TRBV28
clone_size: few
d_call: TRBD1
cdr3_aa: CASSWIAGQGPQFF
cdr3_nt: TGTGCCAGCAGTTGGATTGCGGGACAGGGTCCACAGTTCTTC

j_call: TRBJ1-6
v_call: TRBV7-2
clone_size: NA
d_call: TRBD1
cdr3_aa: CASSSLGQGKSPLHF
cdr3_nt: TGTGCCAGCAGCTCACTGGGACAGGGAAAATCACCCCTCCACTTT

j_call: TRBJ1-2
v_call: TRBV7-2
clone_size: NA
d_call: NA
cdr3_aa: CASSLDSRVYTF
cdr3_nt: TGTGCCAGCAGCTTAGACAGCAGGGTTTACACCTTC

j_call: TRBJ2-5
v_call: TRBV20-1
clone_size: few
d_call: TRBD2
cdr3_aa: CSARDPRGLAVETQYF
cdr3_nt: TGCAGTGCTAGAGATCCCAGGGGACTAGCGGTCGAGACCCAGTACTTC

j_call: TRBJ1-5
v_call: TRBV7-9
clone_size: few
d_call: NA
cdr3_aa: CASSWGVPPGQPQHF
cdr3_nt: TGTGCCAGCAGTTGGGGGGTTCCGCCAGGTCAGCCCCAGCATTTT

j_call: TRBJ2-2
v_call: TRBV7-2
clone_size: many
d_call: TRBD2
cdr3_aa: CASSYRAGGHTGELFF
cdr3_nt: TGTGCCAGCAGCTATCGGGCGGGAGGGCACACCGGGGAGCTGTTTTTT

j_call: TRBJ2-3
v_call: TRBV6-5
clone_size: few
d_call: NA
cdr3_aa: CASSFGWQGRTDTQYF
cdr3_nt: TGTGCCAGCAGTTTCGGGTGGCAGGGGAGGACAGATACGCAGTATTTT

j_call: TRBJ2-3
v_call: TRBV27
clone_size: NA
d_call: NA
cdr3_aa: CASSWRPSTDTQYF
cdr3_nt: TGTGCCAGCAGTTGGAGGCCTAGCACAGATACGCAGTATTTT

j_call: TRBJ2-1
v_call: TRBV12-5
clone_size: few
d_call: NA
cdr3_aa: CASGSRTLVHNEQFF
cdr3_nt: TGTGCTAGTGGTTCCCGGACGCTAGTCCACAATGAGCAGTTCTTC

j_call: TRBJ2-3
v_call: TRBV12-3/TRBV12-4
clone_size: many
d_call: NA
cdr3_aa: CASTGASWGGTDTQYF
cdr3_nt: TGTGCCAGCACCGGGGCGAGTTGGGGAGGCACAGATACGCAGTATTTT

j_call: TRBJ1-5
v_call: TRBV28
clone_size: once
d_call: NA
cdr3_aa: CASIHGRSNQPQHF
cdr3_nt: TGTGCCAGCATCCATGGGAGGAGCAATCAGCCCCAGCATTTT

j_call: TRBJ2-1
v_call: TRBV12-3/TRBV12-4
clone_size: NA
d_call: NA
cdr3_aa: CASSLQDTLGPYNEQFF
cdr3_nt: TGTGCCAGCAGTTTACAAGACACTTTGGGTCCTTACAATGAGCAGTTCTTC

j_call: TRBJ1-4
v_call: TRBV12-3/TRBV12-4
clone_size: NA
d_call: NA
cdr3_aa: CASTRQGREKLFF
cdr3_nt: TGTGCCAGCACTCGGCAGGGTCGTGAAAAACTGTTTTTT

j_call: TRBJ2-7
v_call: TRBV28
clone_size: NA
d_call: TRBD2
cdr3_aa: CASSLRAELAGFSYEQYF
cdr3_nt: TGTGCCAGCAGTTTAAGAGCCGAACTAGCGGGCTTTTCCTACGAGCAGTACTTC

j_call: TRBJ2-5
v_call: TRBV28
clone_size: NA
d_call: TRBD2
cdr3_aa: CASSSPSGAPHQETQYF
cdr3_nt: TGTGCCAGCAGTTCCCCTAGCGGAGCACCACACCAAGAGACCCAGTACTTC

j_call: TRBJ2-3
v_call: TRBV18
clone_size: NA
d_call: NA
cdr3_aa: CASSQQGEGDTQYF
cdr3_nt: TGTGCCAGCTCACAACAGGGAGAGGGAGATACGCAGTATTTT

j_call: TRBJ2-1
v_call: TRBV11-1
clone_size: NA
d_call: TRBD2
cdr3_aa: CASRAGVGNEQFF
cdr3_nt: TGTGCCAGCAGGGCGGGAGTAGGCAATGAGCAGTTCTTC

j_call: TRBJ1-2
v_call: TRBV4-3
clone_size: NA
d_call: NA
cdr3_aa: CASSPSPGRLLVVTKGNGYTF
cdr3_nt: TGCGCCAGCAGCCCAAGCCCGGGACGGCTTCTCGTCGTGACCAAGGGAAATGGCTACACCTTC

j_call: TRBJ1-5
v_call: TRBV4-3
clone_size: NA
d_call: NA
cdr3_aa: CASSQQGLVNQPQHF
cdr3_nt: TGCGCCAGCAGCCAGCAGGGGTTGGTCAATCAGCCCCAGCATTTT

j_call: TRBJ2-1
v_call: TRBV20-1
clone_size: once
d_call: TRBD2
cdr3_aa: CSARGARGSSGLADEQFF
cdr3_nt: TGCAGTGCTAGAGGCGCCCGGGGTAGTAGCGGGCTCGCGGATGAGCAGTTCTTC

j_call: TRBJ2-5
v_call: TRBV5-1
clone_size: once
d_call: TRBD2
cdr3_aa: CASTRGTTLYQETQYF
cdr3_nt: TGCGCCAGCACGCGGGGGACTACCCTGTACCAAGAGACCCAGTACTTC

j_call: TRBJ2-1
v_call: TRBV27
clone_size: NA
d_call: TRBD2
cdr3_aa: CASSPGPTSLVEQFF
cdr3_nt: TGTGCCAGCAGCCCCGGCCCGACTAGCCTGGTTGAGCAGTTCTTC

j_call: TRBJ1-6
v_call: TRBV6-5
clone_size: NA
d_call: NA
cdr3_aa: CASSYSVLVGNSPLHF
cdr3_nt: TGTGCCAGCAGTTACTCTGTGCTGGTTGGAAATTCACCCCTCCACTTT

j_call: TRBJ2-2
v_call: TRBV6-2/TRBV6-3
clone_size: NA
d_call: NA
cdr3_aa: CASSYPRNTGELFF
cdr3_nt: TGTGCCAGCAGTTACCCACGGAACACCGGGGAGCTGTTTTTT

j_call: TRBJ2-3
v_call: TRBV7-6
clone_size: many
d_call: NA
cdr3_aa: CASSPRRAPSTDTQYF
cdr3_nt: TGTGCCAGCAGCCCGCGGCGCGCCCCTAGCACAGATACGCAGTATTTT

j_call: TRBJ2-3
v_call: TRBV28
clone_size: NA
d_call: NA
cdr3_aa: CASSLPSMESTDTQYF
cdr3_nt: TGTGCCAGCAGTCTCCCCTCAATGGAAAGCACAGATACGCAGTATTTT

j_call: TRBJ1-1
v_call: TRBV28
clone_size: few
d_call: NA
cdr3_aa: CASRPLDSPSTEAFF
cdr3_nt: TGTGCCAGCAGGCCACTCGACAGTCCCAGCACTGAAGCTTTCTTT

j_call: TRBJ2-7
v_call: TRBV6-2/TRBV6-3
clone_size: few
d_call: TRBD2
cdr3_aa: CASRTTSGGDEQYF
cdr3_nt: TGTGCCAGCAGGACAACTAGCGGAGGAGACGAGCAGTACTTC